The present T cell receptor beta chain was sequenced within a study of T cell responses to AZD1222 COVID-19 vaccine. Pooling covered second doses at about 4 or about 12 weeks. V lost 2 bases and J lost 8; bases outside the gene matches: 5. From germline, CDR1 is SGHTA and CDR2 FQGNSA. The CDR3 consists of 14 residues. Data came from immunoSEQ multiplex PCR; TCRdb stores just in-frame clones and leaves some out. The sample includes roughly 96,000 clones, around 89% of them seen just once. The V and J genes are TRBV7-2 and TRBJ1-4, with 7 bases identical to TRBD1. The TCR was taken from an adult who received the AZD1222 COVID-19 vaccine. The material was peripheral blood, obtained 28 days after the second AZD1222 dose. CDR3 loop: CASSLLTGAEKLFF. The CDR3 region has the DNA TGTGCCAGCAGCTTACTAACAGGGGCCGAAAAACTGTTTTTT.